The 24 T cell receptor beta chains in this list originate from one sample, sequenced in a study of CD8 T cells in ankylosing spondylitis. Antigens of these TCRs are unknown. Notes on the study in general: One TCR beta motif, made up of roughly eight highly homologous variants, appeared characteristic of ankylosing spondylitis blood.

TCRdb analysed the 5' RACE reads with MiXCR anew, one entry per CDR3 protein. In the table there are 750,000 to 850,000 distinct CDR3 sequences, around 11% of which are singletons. The sequenced sample was blood, either unsorted or a sorted T cell fraction (not recorded which). The receptors come from a male donor with ankylosing spondylitis.

This clonotype was seen only once. The V gene is TRBV20-1, the J gene TRBJ2-4; D might be TRBD2 (5 bases). Trimming stripped 0 bases from V and 6 bases from J, with 18 bases between. There are 16 residues in the CDR3. Germline-derived CDR1 and CDR2 are DFQATT and SNEGSKA (reference sequence). CDR3 DNA sequence: TGCAGTGCTAGAGATCGTGGATCCATCGAGGGAAACATTCAGTACTTC. It codes for CSARDRGSIEGNIQYF.

This clonotype has just a few counts. As DNA, the CDR3 is TGCGCCAGCAGCTTGGGCGGGACAGGGAACTACAATGAGCAGTTCTTC. Translating it yields CASSLGGTGNYNEQFF. The chain couples TRBV5-1 to TRBJ2-1, with 9 positions matching TRBD1. The germline V gene encodes CDR1 SGHRS and CDR2 YFSETQ. The CDR3 extends over 16 amino acids. V shed 0 bases and J 3 bases; nucleotides not matched to a gene: 4.

Only a few counts were recorded for this clonotype. This rearrangement joins TRBV7-9 to TRBJ2-2; 11 bases align to TRBD1. Germline V gene sequence: CDR1 SEHNR, CDR2 FQNEAQ (reference sequence). This CDR3 has 15 amino acids. Trimming cost V 5 bases and J 7 bases; bases outside gene matches: 6. The CDR3 DNA reads as TGTGCCAGCAGCCCGCCGGGACAGGGGGTCGGGGAGCTGTTTTTT. It translates to CASSPPGQGVGELFF.

This clonotype was counted between two and nine times. The chain combines TRBV19 with TRBJ2-3, with D unresolved. V was clipped by 7 bases and J by 3 bases, with 11 bases between them. The germline V gene has CDR1 LNHDA and CDR2 SQIVND (reference sequence). The CDR3 consists of 13 residues. The CDR3, as DNA: TGTGCCAGTACCCCAGGAGCAACAGATACGCAGTATTTT. It specifies CASTPGATDTQYF.

This clonotype was counted between two and nine times. The chain has TRBV4-3 and TRBJ2-5; no clear D. The CDR3 consists of 12 residues. The ends were cut back, 2 bases at V and 5 bases at J, with 6 bases in the middle. Germline V lookup: CDR1 LGHNA, CDR2 YSLEER. The CDR3 reads CASSQKGETQYF. DNA of the CDR3: TGCGCCAGCAGCCAAAAAGGGGAGACCCAGTACTTC.

This clonotype was detected only a few times. The CDR3 sequence is CASSYSGTIIILYF. CDR3 nucleotide sequence: TGTGCCAGCAGTTACTCAGGGACAATTATCATCCTGTACTTC. The J gene is TRBJ2-7, the V gene TRBV6-5, with D tentatively TRBD1 (6 bases). CDR1 and CDR2 (germline): MNHEY, SVGAGI. V was cut by 0 bases and J by 12 bases, with 18 bases left in between. The CDR3 totals 14 residues.

V gene TRBV7-9 combines with J gene TRBJ2-5; TRBD1 matches at 9 bases. The V and J ends lost 3 bases and 2 bases, in that order; junction bases with no gene match: 7. Germline V CDR1 and CDR2: SEHNR, FQNEAQ (reference sequence). This CDR3 contains 16 residues. The CDR3 is CASSFGDRVGQETQYF. In DNA form, the CDR3 reads TGTGCCAGCAGCTTTGGGGACAGGGTTGGACAAGAGACCCAGTACTTC.

This clonotype was seen at least ten times. The rearrangement links TRBV18 to TRBJ2-5, with D unclear. V was pared by 3 bases and J by 0 bases, with 5 bases between. Per the germline V gene, CDR1 is KGHSH and CDR2 is LQKENI. CDR3 length: 13 residues. CDR3 nucleotides: TGTGCCAGCTCACCGATCTACCAAGAGACCCAGTACTTC. This codes for CASSPIYQETQYF.

The chain is built from TRBV4-3 and TRBJ1-1, with a weak D call TRBD1 (5 bases). Germline V gives CDR1 LGHNA, CDR2 YSLEER. The CDR3 contains 16 residues. V lost 4 bases and J lost 5, with 20 bases in between. The CDR3 DNA reads TGCGCCAGCAGCCCTGTTCTTAGGGGCGGTGGGACTGAAGCTTTCTTT. Translation: CASSPVLRGGGTEAFF.

There are a few counts of this clonotype. The chain has TRBV14 and TRBJ1-5; 10 bases map to TRBD1. CDR1 and CDR2 (germline): SGHDN, FVKESK. V lost 1 base to trimming and J lost 4 bases; unmatched junction nucleotides: 4. The CDR3 extends over 16 amino acids. CDR3 in amino acids: CASSQVMDRGNQPQHF. In DNA form, the CDR3 reads TGTGCCAGCAGCCAAGTGATGGACAGGGGGAATCAGCCCCAGCATTTT. Supplemented by reference TRBV14 and TRBJ1-5, the full variable domain reads EAGVTQFPSHSVIEKGQTVTLRCDPISGHDNLYWYRRVMGKEIKFLLHFVKESKQDESGMPNNRFLAERTGGTYSTLKVQPAELEDSGVYFCASSQVMDRGNQPQHFGDGTRLSIL.

This clonotype was seen a few times. This chain connects TRBV7-2 to TRBJ1-2; D is uncertain. V was clipped by 5 bases and J by 2 bases, with 12 bases between them. Germline CDR1 reads SGHTA; CDR2 reads FQGNSA. The CDR3 runs 14 residues. The CDR3 nucleotides are TGTGCCAGCAGCAACCAGACATCCAACTATGGCTACACCTTC. This encodes CASSNQTSNYGYTF.

This clonotype occurred many times. V and J are TRBV6-2 or TRBV6-3 and TRBJ2-2, with D possibly being TRBD1 (5 bases). Trimming stripped 4 bases from V and 1 base from J, with 10 bases between. From germline, CDR1 is MNHEY and CDR2 SVGEGT. CDR3 size: 15 residues. The CDR3 DNA is TGTGCCAGCAGTTCTTGGACACGGAACACCGGGGAGCTGTTTTTT. It is translated as CASSSWTRNTGELFF.

This clonotype has more than one count but fewer than ten. CDR3 sequence reads: CASSFEGQVYNEQFF. The CDR3 DNA sequence: TGTGCCAGCAGTTTCGAAGGACAGGTCTACAATGAGCAGTTCTTC. The chain has TRBV27 and TRBJ2-1, with TRBD1 matching 7 bases. V shed 3 bases, J shed 3 bases, and the junction held 5 bases outside the gene matches. The CDR3 has 15 amino acids. CDR1 is MNHEY, CDR2 SMNVEV, per germline (reference sequence).

This clonotype was detected ten times or more. The J gene is TRBJ2-7, the V gene TRBV20-1; D gene unclear. Germline loops: CDR1 DFQATT, CDR2 SNEGSKA (reference sequence). The CDR3 runs 12 residues. With 5 bases removed from V and 5 bases from J, the gap between germline ends came to 13 bases. The CDR3 DNA reads as TGCAGTGCTCGTCCCCAGGTGGACGAGCAGTACTTC. Its translation: CSARPQVDEQYF.

CDR3 nucleotide sequence: TGTGCCAGCAGCTTGTACCGGGGGGGCGGGCGGAATTCACCCCTCCACTTT. Its protein is CASSLYRGGGRNSPLHF. V gene TRBV13 combines with J gene TRBJ1-6, with D possibly being TRBD1 (6 bases). The CDR3 sequence is 17 residues long. Germline CDR1 and CDR2: PRHDT and FYEKMQ (reference sequence). V lost 3 bases and J lost 7, with 19 bases in between.

This clonotype has only a few counts. The gene calls are TRBV28 and TRBJ2-2; the D gene is possibly TRBD1 (6 bases). CDR1 and CDR2 (germline): MDHEN, SYDVKM. V was pared by 3 bases and J by 7 bases, with 21 bases between. The CDR3 contains 17 residues. This CDR3 reads CASSFWDTGGPSGELFF. The CDR3 nucleotides are TGTGCCAGCAGTTTTTGGGACACAGGTGGTCCAAGCGGGGAGCTGTTTTTT.

This clonotype was counted between two and nine times. This chain connects TRBV9 to TRBJ1-4, with D possibly being TRBD1 (6 bases). Trimming removed 5 bases at V and 7 bases at J, with 15 bases between. Per the germline V gene, CDR1 is SGDLS and CDR2 is YYNGEE. The CDR3 sequence is 14 residues long. The CDR3 DNA sequence: TGTGCCAGCAGTGCGAAGGGGGGCGGTGAAAAACTGTTTTTT. Its translation: CASSAKGGGEKLFF.

This clonotype appeared a few times. The chain is built from TRBV24-1 and TRBJ1-1, with D possibly being TRBD1 (6 bases). With 2 bases removed from V and 0 bases from J, the gap between germline ends came to 12 bases. The germline V gene has CDR1 KGHDR and CDR2 SFDVKD. This CDR3 comprises 16 residues. CDR3 sequence reads: CATSDSKDRLNTEAFF. In DNA form, the CDR3 reads TGTGCCACCAGTGATTCGAAGGACAGATTGAACACTGAAGCTTTCTTT.

The table lists this clonotype with a few counts. The CDR3 reads CASSSTWDRDYNEQFF. DNA of the CDR3: TGTGCCAGCAGCTCAACCTGGGACAGGGACTACAATGAGCAGTTCTTC. This rearrangement joins TRBV7-2 to TRBJ2-1; 9 bases fit TRBD1. The CDR3 extends over 16 amino acids. In germline, CDR1 is SGHTA, CDR2 FQGNSA. Unmatched junction bases numbered 7, after V lost 4 bases and J lost 3 bases.

This clonotype was counted at least ten times. V is TRBV12-3 or TRBV12-4 and J is TRBJ2-7; D tentatively reads TRBD1 or TRBD2 (5 bases each). The length of the CDR3 is 15 residues. V was shortened by 3 bases and J by 0 bases, with 12 bases between the two germline ends. CDR3 DNA sequence: TGTGCCAGCAGTTTTGGGGACCGCAGCTCCTACGAGCAGTACTTC. Translated: CASSFGDRSSYEQYF.

The chain links TRBV30 to TRBJ2-1, with D maybe TRBD2 (6 bases). The CDR3 spans 15 residues. Per the germline V gene, CDR1 is GTSNPN and CDR2 is SVGIG (reference sequence). Trimming stripped 0 bases from V and 2 bases from J, with 11 bases between. The CDR3 DNA sequence: TGTGCCTGGAGTGTGCTAGCGCCGGCCTACAATGAGCAGTTCTTC. Translated, it gives CAWSVLAPAYNEQFF.

The V and J genes are TRBV6-5 and TRBJ1-6; D not certain. The length of the CDR3 is 14 residues. The V and J ends lost 2 bases and 7 bases respectively, with 9 bases between them. Germline V CDR1 and CDR2: MNHEY, SVGAGI. CDR3 DNA: TGTGCCAGCAGTTACCCCGGTGGGAATTCACCCCTCCACTTT. Encoded protein: CASSYPGGNSPLHF.

A few counts support this clonotype. The rearrangement uses TRBV7-2 and TRBJ2-7; perhaps TRBD1 as D (6 bases). In germline, CDR1 is SGHTA, CDR2 FQGNSA. V was pared by 1 base and J by 4 bases, with 17 bases between. The CDR3 has 16 residues. The CDR3 loop is CASSLGGPGRTYEQYF. CDR3 DNA sequence: TGTGCCAGCAGCTTAGGGGGGCCGGGACGTACTTACGAGCAGTACTTC.

This rearrangement joins TRBV27 to TRBJ1-6; 8 bases are shared with TRBD1. The CDR3 is 14 amino acids. CDR1 is MNHEY, CDR2 SMNVEV, per germline (reference sequence). Trimming at V came to 4 bases and at J to 5 bases, leaving 1 base not matched to a gene. CDR3 sequence (DNA): TGTGCCAGCAGTTACAGGGGGAATAATTCACCCCTCCACTTT. This codes for CASSYRGNNSPLHF.